These 24 T cell receptor beta chains were all obtained from the same sample, sequenced in a study of blood T cell repertoires in COVID-19. Clones were read by immunoSEQ multiplex PCR, and TCRdb kept only the in-frame ones, dropping some. The table shows fewer than 90,000 clones, with approximately 86% occurring only once. The sequencing input was peripheral blood. Receptor source: a man between 65 and 85 years old with active COVID-19.

V and J are TRBV4-3 and TRBJ2-1; 11 positions agree with TRBD2. This CDR3 has 15 residues. The junction had 5 bases not matched to a gene; V was cut back by 4 bases and J by 6 bases. Germline assignment: CDR1 LGHNA and CDR2 YSLEER. DNA for the CDR3: TGCGCCAGCAGCCCCTTAGCGGGAGGGACCAATGAGCAGTTCTTC. Encoded protein: CASSPLAGGTNEQFF.

The V call is TRBV7-9, the J call TRBJ2-1; D is perhaps TRBD1 (5 bases). The CDR3 spans 16 residues. V lost 5 bases, J lost 4 bases, and 18 bases lay in between. Germline V gives CDR1 SEHNR, CDR2 FQNEAQ (reference sequence). CDR3 DNA sequence: TGTGCCAGCAGCCCCTGGGGCAGTGGTTCTTACAATGAGCAGTTCTTC. Translated: CASSPWGSGSYNEQFF.

CDR3 nucleotides: TGTGCCAGCAGCTTAATGGGCGGGAGGGGCACCGGGGAGCTGTTTTTT. Translating gives CASSLMGGRGTGELFF. The chain uses TRBV7-3 and TRBJ2-2; 9 bases align to TRBD2. This CDR3 has 16 amino acids. Trimming took 1 base from V and 4 from J; bases not matched to a gene: 4. Germline lookup yields CDR1 SGHTA and CDR2 FQGTGA. Combining the CDR3 with reference TRBV7-3 and TRBJ2-2 gives the whole variable domain GAGVSQTPSNKVTEKGKYVELRCDPISGHTALYWYRQSLGQGPEFLIYFQGTGAADDSGLPNDRFFAVRPEGSVSTLKIQRTERGDSAVYLCASSLMGGRGTGELFFGEGSRLTVL.

This chain links TRBV5-4 with TRBJ2-3; possibly TRBD1 for D (6 bases). CDR3 length: 13 residues. Germline lookup yields CDR1 SGHNT and CDR2 YYREEE (reference sequence). Trimming cost V 3 bases and J 4 bases, with 9 bases left between them. This chain's CDR3 is CASSSWGPDTQYF. The CDR3, as DNA: TGTGCCAGCAGCTCTTGGGGGCCAGATACGCAGTATTTT.

The chain has TRBV9 and TRBJ2-2; possible D gene TRBD2, 6 bases. Trimming took 4 bases from V and 0 from J, leaving 10 bases between them. The CDR3 contains 15 residues. Germline V gene lookup returns CDR1 SGDLS and CDR2 YYNGEE. CDR3 DNA: TGTGCCAGCAGCCCCCGGGGGACGAACACCGGGGAGCTGTTTTTT. Its translation is CASSPRGTNTGELFF.

This clone has only a few counts. This chain connects TRBV21-1 to TRBJ2-5; the D call of TRBD1 is as the table states it, not checked on the DNA. TRBV21-1 is shown as a pseudogene. This CDR3 has 15 residues. The CDR3 spells CASSIGDRWRETQYF. CDR3 bases: TGTGCCAGCAGCATTGGGGACAGGTGGAGGGAGACCCAGTACTTC.

The CDR3 region is CASSLNPRVGTQYF. CDR3 DNA: TGTGCCAGCAGCTTAAACCCCCGAGTCGGGACCCAGTACTTC. The gene calls are TRBV7-3 and TRBJ2-5; D gene uncertain. V was trimmed by 1 base and J by 7 bases, leaving 13 bases between them. The CDR3 consists of 14 residues. Germline V CDR1 and CDR2: SGHTA, FQGTGA.

The rearrangement uses TRBV5-1 and TRBJ1-3, with a weak D call TRBD1 (5 bases). The CDR3 has 15 amino acids. The germline V and J ends were trimmed by 4 bases and 4 bases, with 15 bases remaining between them. Germline V gene data show CDR1 as SGHRS and CDR2 as YFSETQ. The CDR3 reads CASSPQPGGGNTIYF. The CDR3 DNA is TGCGCCAGCAGCCCCCAGCCTGGGGGGGGAAACACCATATATTTT.

This clone has only a few counts. The rearrangement links TRBV11-3 to TRBJ1-2, with 8 bases identical to TRBD1. Germline CDR1 and CDR2: SGHNT and YENEEA. The CDR3 is 14 amino acids. J gave up 7 bases and V 1 base, and 5 bases lay outside the gene matches. The CDR3 sequence: CASSLAGQGSGYTF. CDR3 DNA: TGTGCCAGCAGCTTAGCCGGACAGGGTTCTGGCTACACCTTC.

V is TRBV5-5 and J is TRBJ2-3; TRBD2 is a possible D gene (7 bases). Germline CDR1 is SGHKS and CDR2 is YYEKEE (reference sequence). V lost 4 bases and J 5 bases, leaving 17 bases between the germline ends. The CDR3 is 15 residues long. CDR3 DNA: TGTGCCAGCAGCCGCCAGGGGAGGGGGGTAGATACGCAGTATTTT. The encoded protein is CASSRQGRGVDTQYF.

V gene TRBV5-8 combines with J gene TRBJ1-5, with D unresolved. The CDR3 sequence is 14 residues long. The germline CDR1 and CDR2 sequences are SGHTS and YDEGEE. V was trimmed by 2 bases and J by 3 bases, leaving 9 bases between them. The DNA for the CDR3 is TGTGCCAGCAGCTTTGGGAGGGTCAATCAGCCCCAGCATTTT. Protein sequence: CASSFGRVNQPQHF.

This chain joins TRBV7-8 and TRBJ1-1; D uncertain. CDR1 and CDR2 (germline): SGHVS, FQNEAQ. The germline V and J ends were trimmed by 5 bases and 6 bases, with 16 bases remaining between them. This CDR3 contains 14 residues. The CDR3 DNA sequence: TGTGCCAGCAGCCTCCGGGAGCTTACCCCTGAAGCTTTCTTT. It yields the protein CASSLRELTPEAFF.

This clone was counted only a few times. This chain joins TRBV7-2 and TRBJ2-7; TRBD2 aligns across 13 bases. There are 14 residues in the CDR3. Per germline, CDR1 SGHTA and CDR2 FQGNSA. V was clipped by 2 bases and J by 9 bases; unmatched bases: 4. The CDR3 DNA is TGTGCCAGCAGCTTAAGACTAGCGGGAGGATGGCAGTACTTC. Translation gives CASSLRLAGGWQYF.

V gene TRBV11-2 combines with J gene TRBJ1-1; TRBD1 agrees at 8 bases. CDR3 size: 14 residues. The junction had 6 bases not matched to a gene; V was cut back by 4 bases and J by 5 bases. From germline, CDR1 is SGHAT and CDR2 FQNNGV. The CDR3 reads CASSSTGGFTEAFF. The CDR3 region has the DNA TGTGCCAGCAGCTCCACAGGGGGTTTTACTGAAGCTTTCTTT.

The chain is built from TRBV3-1 (or the pseudogene TRBV3-2) and TRBJ1-3, with D tentatively TRBD1 (5 bases). Germline CDR1 and CDR2: LGHDT and YNNKEL (reference sequence). The V end was cut by 7 bases, the J end by 7 bases, with 14 bases between. The CDR3 is made up of 13 amino acids. The CDR3 region has the DNA TGTGCCAGCACCCCCCCGGGGGGGAACACCATATATTTT. Translating it yields CASTPPGGNTIYF.

This clone was counted between two and nine times. J is TRBJ2-1 and V is TRBV11-2; 12 positions match TRBD2. The CDR3 length is 17 residues. Looked up from germline, CDR1 is SGHAT and CDR2 is FQNNGV. Germline trimming cut 5 bases from V and 1 base from J; bases unmatched to any gene: 6. The CDR3, as DNA: TGTGCCAGCAGCCCCACCCTAGCGGGAGGGTCCTACAATGAGCAGTTCTTC. Its protein product is CASSPTLAGGSYNEQFF.

J is TRBJ2-7 and V is TRBV7-2, with 11 bases matching TRBD2. This CDR3 is 14 amino acids long. V lost 0 bases to trimming and J lost 6 bases; unmatched junction nucleotides: 1. Germline V gene data show CDR1 as SGHTA and CDR2 as FQGNSA. This chain's CDR3 is CASSLALAGGEQYF. In DNA form, the CDR3 reads TGTGCCAGCAGCTTAGCCCTAGCGGGAGGCGAGCAGTACTTC.

This chain joins TRBV30 and TRBJ1-1; the match to TRBD1 covers 8 bases. With V trimmed by 7 bases and J by 6 bases, 4 bases remained unmatched. Germline V gene data show CDR1 as GTSNPN and CDR2 as SVGIG (reference sequence). This CDR3 is 11 amino acids long. CDR3 in DNA: TGTGCCTTCACACAGGGGGCTGAAGCTTTCTTT. Translated: CAFTQGAEAFF. Drawing the rest from reference TRBV30 and TRBJ1-1, the complete variable domain is SQTIHQWPATLVQPVGSPLSLECTVEGTSNPNLYWYRQAAGRGLQLLFYSVGIGQISSEVPQNLSASRPQDRQFILSSKKLLLSDSGFYLCAFTQGAEAFFGQGTRLTVV.

The CDR3 sequence is CASRGSQGIKNTEAFF. In DNA form, the CDR3 reads TGTGCCAGCAGAGGTTCCCAGGGGATCAAGAACACTGAAGCTTTCTTT. V gene TRBV28 combines with J gene TRBJ1-1; tentatively, D is TRBD1 (6 bases). The CDR3 extends over 16 amino acids. Trimming left V 6 bases short and J 1 base short, with 18 bases between. CDR1 and CDR2 (germline): MDHEN, SYDVKM.

This rearrangement joins TRBV2 to TRBJ2-5; perhaps TRBD2 as D (5 bases). Germline CDR1 reads SNHLY; CDR2 reads FYNNEI. V gave up 6 bases and J gave up 4 bases, with 12 bases separating them. This CDR3 is 13 amino acids long. The CDR3 is CASSRSAGETQYF. The DNA for the CDR3 is TGTGCCAGCAGCCGCTCGGCGGGAGAGACCCAGTACTTC.

The gene calls are TRBV11-3 and TRBJ2-1; 11 positions match TRBD2. Germline values: CDR1 SGHNT, CDR2 YENEEA. After removal of 5 bases from V and 7 bases from J, the junction contained 10 bases not matched to a gene. The CDR3 runs to 16 residues. DNA for the CDR3: TGTGCCAGCAGCCCCCCCCGGCTAGCGGGGGGAAATGAGCAGTTCTTC. Its protein product is CASSPPRLAGGNEQFF.

This clone was detected once. The chain links TRBV5-1 to TRBJ2-1, with TRBD1 as a possible D gene (6 bases). V dropped 1 base and J dropped 0 bases, with 11 bases sitting between them. The V gene's germline CDR1 is SGHRS and CDR2 YFSETQ. This CDR3 comprises 16 residues. CDR3: CASSLSGQNSYNEQFF. The CDR3 DNA reads as TGCGCCAGCAGCTTGTCTGGACAGAACTCCTACAATGAGCAGTTCTTC.

V usage is TRBV6-5 and J usage is TRBJ2-1, with a weak D call TRBD1 (5 bases). V was pared by 0 bases and J by 10 bases, with 10 bases between. Germline lookup yields CDR1 MNHEY and CDR2 SVGAGI. The CDR3 loop spans 13 amino acids. CDR3 sequence: CASSYSGRTEQFF. CDR3 in DNA: TGTGCCAGCAGTTACTCGGGCAGGACAGAGCAGTTCTTC.

The chain carries TRBV7-2 and TRBJ2-1, with 11 positions matching TRBD1. The CDR3 is made up of 16 amino acids. V was clipped by 3 bases and J by 5 bases; unmatched bases: 6. Germline CDR1 and CDR2: SGHTA and FQGNSA. In DNA, the CDR3 is TGTGCCAGCAGCTTGGGCTTGGGACAGGGGGACAATGAGCAGTTCTTC. Translation: CASSLGLGQGDNEQFF.